Included here is one TCR beta chain sequence, with context. Its antigen target is currently unknown. No much larger clone exists at a distance of one base, and base qualities are not known. Genomic DNA was extracted from sorted cells for sequencing of the TCRbeta CDR3 region. TCRbeta CDR3 regions were sequenced using the immunoSEQ Assay. The table was pulled from immuneACCESS by TCRdb, which kept in-frame rearrangements only. Such tables lose some clones; where checked, under half of the loss comes from unresolved V genes, and the rest has no known cause. A total of 60,000 or so clones appear in this sample, 90% to 95% of them only once. Clones ranked in the top ten supply roughly 18% of the sample. The trial excluded patients who had a history of autoimmune disease or were on systemic immunosuppression. Peripheral blood for TCR sequencing was collected from all dose cohorts at baseline, on cycle 4 day 1, and on cycle 7 day 1. The samples were taken from a phase I, first-in-human, multicenter, open-label dose-escalation trial of ivuxolimab. Adults with locally advanced or metastatic head and neck squamous cell, hepatocellular, melanoma or renal cell carcinoma were enrolled in the trial. Before TCR sequencing, CD4+ T cells and CD8+ T cells from peripheral blood were sorted into separate populations.

This sample was included in a study of OX40 agonist ivuxolimab in advanced cancers. About the study as a whole: Ivuxolimab was a fully human IgG2 agonistic monoclonal antibody targeting the costimulatory receptor OX40 (CD134). Intravenous ivuxolimab was administered to patients every 2 weeks at six dose levels: 0.01, 0.1, 0.3, 1.5, 3 and 10 mg/kg. Among the approximately 54 dose-escalation patients, around 20 had hepatocellular carcinoma, 15 or so melanoma, 9 renal cell carcinoma and 9 head and neck cancer. The dose-escalation cohort was about 83% male with a mean age of about 65 years, ranging from 23 to 79. Prior anti-PD-1, anti-PD-L1 or anti-CTLA-4 therapy was permitted, and approximately 40% of dose-escalation patients had received checkpoint inhibitors. Partial responses occurred in three dose-escalation patients: two with cutaneous melanoma and one with hepatocellular carcinoma. The point of sequencing TCRbeta in the periphery was to test whether ivuxolimab changed TCR sequence diversity and drove clonal T-cell expansion. The paper covers the monotherapy dose-escalation part of the phase I ivuxolimab trial, which included N ≈ 57 patients.

Overall study outcomes, separate from this receptor: Low levels of normalized T-cell clonal expansion were also seen in some patients who did not respond. Which antigens the clonally expanded peripheral T cells were specific for was not determined. At doses from 0.1 to 3.0 mg/kg, clonal expansion was seen in both CD4+ and CD8+ blood T cells between baseline and week 6. In the 0.1-3.0 mg/kg groups, partial responders had among the lowest normalized peripheral clonal expansion, particularly in CD8+ T cells. After ivuxolimab, more expanded clones were found on average in CD8+ T cells than in CD4+ T cells.

The source was CD4+ or CD8+ T cells sorted from blood, collected in a trial of the OX40 agonist ivuxolimab. The TCR was taken from an adult with an advanced solid tumor such as melanoma, head and neck, liver or kidney cancer.

The CDR3 in this case is CASSPGIRGYEQYF. In nucleotide form, the sequence is TGTGCCAGTAGCCCGGGGATAAGGGGTTACGAGCAGTACTTC. This receptor chain uses TRBV19 and TRBJ2-7; the D gene could be either TRBD1 or TRBD2, each agreeing at 5 bases. Spanning cysteine to phenylalanine, the CDR3 consists of 14 amino acids. Only the CDR3 portion is preserved as DNA: 42 bases, with reading frame beginning at the first base. CDR1 and CDR2 were assigned from the germline V gene (reference sequence) as LNHDA and SQIVND. V drops 6 bases and J drops 4 bases, leaving 16 bases in between.